These 7 T cell receptor beta chains share one sample of origin, sequenced in a study of cytomegalovirus exposure and HLA in healthy donors. The primer mix had 60 Vbeta and 13 Jbeta primers. Data came from immunoSEQ multiplex PCR; TCRdb stores just in-frame clones and leaves some out. The sample lists more than 95,000 clones; about 84% were seen once. The specimen was PBMCs. All receptors derive from a man younger than 30 in good health and CMV-seropositive.

The chain carries TRBV6-1 and TRBJ1-5; D is uncertain. This CDR3 region has 13 residues. V was shortened by 5 bases and J by 4 bases, with 9 bases between the two germline ends. Germline values: CDR1 MNHNS, CDR2 SASEGT. The CDR3 protein is CASSLSSNQPQHF. Written as DNA, the CDR3 is TGTGCCAGCAGTTTGAGCTCAAATCAGCCCCAGCATTTT.

This clone has just one count. V is TRBV19 and J is TRBJ1-4; TRBD1 aligns across 9 bases. The germline gives CDR1 LNHDA, CDR2 SQIVND (reference sequence). The V and J ends lost 4 bases and 5 bases, in that order; junction bases with no gene match: 5. The CDR3 has 15 amino acids. The CDR3 sequence: CASSTDRGENEKLFF. CDR3 coding DNA: TGTGCCAGTAGTACGGACAGGGGTGAAAATGAAAAACTGTTTTTT.

This chain links TRBV11-2 with TRBJ2-2, with D unresolved. With 5 bases removed from V and 3 bases from J, the gap between germline ends came to 10 bases. The CDR3 has 14 residues. Germline V lookup: CDR1 SGHAT, CDR2 FQNNGV. The CDR3 sequence: CASSLFLDTGELFF. The CDR3 DNA is TGTGCCAGCAGCCTATTCCTGGACACCGGGGAGCTGTTTTTT.

This sequence joins TRBV4-3 and TRBJ2-1; the match to TRBD2 covers 8 bases. The CDR3 consists of 15 residues. Germline V CDR1 and CDR2: LGHNA, YSLEER. V was clipped by 4 bases and J by 5 bases; unmatched bases: 7. CDR3 in amino acids: CASSLRLATNNEQFF. DNA of the CDR3: TGCGCCAGCAGCCTAAGACTAGCGACCAACAATGAGCAGTTCTTC.

This chain links TRBV5-6 with TRBJ2-5, with 7 bases that match TRBD2. The trim removed 4 bases at V and 5 bases at J, leaving 8 bases unmatched. This CDR3 region has 14 residues. Germline V gene lookup returns CDR1 SGHDT and CDR2 YYEEEE. The CDR3 loop reads CASSPRTRFETQYF. The CDR3 nucleotides are TGTGCCAGCAGCCCCCGGACTAGGTTTGAGACCCAGTACTTC. The full variable domain, completed using reference TRBV5-6 and TRBJ2-5, is DAGVTQSPTHLIKTRGQQVTLRCSPKSGHDTVSWYQQALGQGPQFIFQYYEEEERQRGNFPDRFSGHQFPNYSSELNVNALLLGDSALYLCASSPRTRFETQYFGPGTRLLVL.

This clone was observed once. The chain joins TRBV7-2 to TRBJ1-3; a weak D match, TRBD1 (5 bases). Trimming shortened V by 1 base and J by 4 bases, and 17 bases separated the two germline ends. CDR1 is SGHTA, CDR2 FQGNSA, per germline. There are 17 residues in the CDR3. CDR3 nucleotides: TGTGCCAGCAGCTTAGGAGGCAGGGTATTCGGGGGAAACACCATATATTTT. Its protein product is CASSLGGRVFGGNTIYF.

The V call is TRBV5-1, the J call TRBJ1-1; possible D gene TRBD1, 5 bases. V was pared by 5 bases and J by 5 bases, with 13 bases between. The CDR3 spans 13 residues. The germline gives CDR1 SGHRS, CDR2 YFSETQ. The CDR3 bases are TGCGCCAGCAGTTTAGCGGGGCTTACTGAAGCTTTCTTT. The encoded protein is CASSLAGLTEAFF. Drawing the rest from reference TRBV5-1 and TRBJ1-1, the complete variable domain is KAGVTQTPRYLIKTRGQQVTLSCSPISGHRSVSWYQQTPGQGLQFLFEYFSETQRNKGNFPGRFSGRQFSNSRSEMNVSTLELGDSALYLCASSLAGLTEAFFGQGTRLTVV.